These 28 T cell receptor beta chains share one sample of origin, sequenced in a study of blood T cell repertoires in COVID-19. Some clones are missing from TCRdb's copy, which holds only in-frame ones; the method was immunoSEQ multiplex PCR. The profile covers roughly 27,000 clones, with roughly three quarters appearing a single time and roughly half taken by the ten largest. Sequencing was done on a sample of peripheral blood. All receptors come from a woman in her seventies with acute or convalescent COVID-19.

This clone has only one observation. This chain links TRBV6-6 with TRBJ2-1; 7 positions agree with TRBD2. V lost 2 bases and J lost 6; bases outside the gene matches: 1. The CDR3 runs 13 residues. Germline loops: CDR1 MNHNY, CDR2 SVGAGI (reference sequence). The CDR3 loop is CASSYLAVNEQFF. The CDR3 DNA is TGTGCCAGCAGTTACCTAGCGGTCAATGAGCAGTTCTTC.

CDR3 in DNA: TGTGCCAGCAGCGTCGGACTAGCGGGACGCACAGATACGCAGTATTTT. It codes for CASSVGLAGRTDTQYF. The rearrangement uses TRBV7-2 and TRBJ2-3, with 12 bases matching TRBD2. Germline V gene lookup returns CDR1 SGHTA and CDR2 FQGNSA. V shed 5 bases, J shed 1 base, and the junction held 4 bases outside the gene matches. The CDR3 contains 16 residues.

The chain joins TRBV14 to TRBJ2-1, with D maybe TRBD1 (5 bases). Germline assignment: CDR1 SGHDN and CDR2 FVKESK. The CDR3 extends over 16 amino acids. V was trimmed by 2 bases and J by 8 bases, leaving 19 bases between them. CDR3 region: CASSQTLWGSIYEQFF. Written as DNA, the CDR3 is TGTGCCAGCAGCCAAACTCTCTGGGGCAGTATCTATGAGCAGTTCTTC.

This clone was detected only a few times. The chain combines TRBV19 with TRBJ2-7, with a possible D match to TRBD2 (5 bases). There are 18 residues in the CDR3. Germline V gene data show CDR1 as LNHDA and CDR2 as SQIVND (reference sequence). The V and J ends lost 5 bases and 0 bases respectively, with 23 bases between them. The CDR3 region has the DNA TGTGCCAGTAGTCCTACGCATGGGTGGGGTGGGAGCTCCTACGAGCAGTACTTC. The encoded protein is CASSPTHGWGGSSYEQYF. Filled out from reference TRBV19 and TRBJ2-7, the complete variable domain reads DGGITQSPKYLFRKEGQNVTLSCEQNLNHDAMYWYRQDPGQGLRLIYYSQIVNDFQKGDIAEGYSVSREKKESFPLTVTSAQKNPTAFYLCASSPTHGWGGSSYEQYFGPGTRLTVT.

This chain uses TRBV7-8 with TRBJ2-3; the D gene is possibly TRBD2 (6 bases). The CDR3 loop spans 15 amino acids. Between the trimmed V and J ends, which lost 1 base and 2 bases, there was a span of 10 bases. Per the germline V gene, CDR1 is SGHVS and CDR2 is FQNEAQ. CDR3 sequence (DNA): TGTGCCAGCAGCTTAGTGGAGGGATCCACAGATACGCAGTATTTT. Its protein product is CASSLVEGSTDTQYF.

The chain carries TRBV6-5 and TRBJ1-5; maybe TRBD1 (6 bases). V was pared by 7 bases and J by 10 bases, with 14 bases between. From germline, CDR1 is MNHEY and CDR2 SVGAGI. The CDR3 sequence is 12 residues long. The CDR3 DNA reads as TGTGCCAGCACAATTTCAGGGGTCCCCCAGCATTTT. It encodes CASTISGVPQHF.

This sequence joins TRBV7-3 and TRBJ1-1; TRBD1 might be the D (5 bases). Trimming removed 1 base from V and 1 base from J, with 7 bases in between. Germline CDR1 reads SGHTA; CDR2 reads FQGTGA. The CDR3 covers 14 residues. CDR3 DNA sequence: TGTGCCAGCAGCTTAATGACAGCGAACACTGAAGCTTTCTTT. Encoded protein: CASSLMTANTEAFF.

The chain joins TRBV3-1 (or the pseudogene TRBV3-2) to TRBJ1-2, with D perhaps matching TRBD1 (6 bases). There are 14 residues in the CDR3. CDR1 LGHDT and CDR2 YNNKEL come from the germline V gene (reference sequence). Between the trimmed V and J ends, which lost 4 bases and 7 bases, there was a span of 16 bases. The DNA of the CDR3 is TGTGCCAGCAGCCCCCGCGGTGCACAGGGTGGCTACACCTTC. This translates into CASSPRGAQGGYTF.

The CDR3, as DNA: TGCAGCGTTGGGGACAGGGGACAGCCCCAGCATTTT. It specifies CSVGDRGQPQHF. The J gene is TRBJ1-5, the V gene TRBV29-1, with 10 bases aligning to TRBD1. There are 12 residues in the CDR3. The ends lost 4 bases at V and 7 bases at J; junction bases unmatched: 1. Per the germline V gene, CDR1 is SQVTM and CDR2 is ANQGSEA.

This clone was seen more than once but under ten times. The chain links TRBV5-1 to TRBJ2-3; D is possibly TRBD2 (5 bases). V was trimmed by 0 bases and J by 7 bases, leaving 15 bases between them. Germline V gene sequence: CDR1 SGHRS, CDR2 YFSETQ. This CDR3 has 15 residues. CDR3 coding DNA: TGCGCCAGCAGCTTGGAGGCGGGTACCTCAAATACGCAGTATTTT. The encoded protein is CASSLEAGTSNTQYF.

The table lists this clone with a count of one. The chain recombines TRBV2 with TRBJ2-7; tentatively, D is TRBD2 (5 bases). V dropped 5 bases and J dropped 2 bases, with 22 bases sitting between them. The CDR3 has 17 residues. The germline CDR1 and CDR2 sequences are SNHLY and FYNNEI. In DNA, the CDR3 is TGTGCCAGCAGTACTAGTGCCAAAAGACTTCCACCCTACGAGCAGTACTTC. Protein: CASSTSAKRLPPYEQYF.

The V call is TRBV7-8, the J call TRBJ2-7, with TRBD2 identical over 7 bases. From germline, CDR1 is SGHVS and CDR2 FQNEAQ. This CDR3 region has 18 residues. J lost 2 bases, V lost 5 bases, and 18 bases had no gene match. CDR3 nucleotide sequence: TGTGCCAGCAGCCCTTACCCCCCCGGGTGGGGGGGAACCTACGAGCAGTACTTC. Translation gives CASSPYPPGWGGTYEQYF.

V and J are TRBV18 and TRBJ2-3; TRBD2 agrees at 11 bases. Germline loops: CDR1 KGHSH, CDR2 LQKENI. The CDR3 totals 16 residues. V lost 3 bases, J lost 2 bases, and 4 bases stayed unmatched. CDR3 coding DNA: TGTGCCAGCTCACCCATGACTAGCGGGGCCACAGATACGCAGTATTTT. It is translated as CASSPMTSGATDTQYF.

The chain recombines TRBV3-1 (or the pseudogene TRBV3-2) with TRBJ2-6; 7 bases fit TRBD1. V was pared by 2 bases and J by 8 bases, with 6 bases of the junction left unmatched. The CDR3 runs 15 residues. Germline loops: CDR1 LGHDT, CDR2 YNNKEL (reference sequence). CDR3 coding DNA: TGTGCCAGCAGCCAACCTACAGGGGAGTCCAACGTCCTGACTTTC. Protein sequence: CASSQPTGESNVLTF.

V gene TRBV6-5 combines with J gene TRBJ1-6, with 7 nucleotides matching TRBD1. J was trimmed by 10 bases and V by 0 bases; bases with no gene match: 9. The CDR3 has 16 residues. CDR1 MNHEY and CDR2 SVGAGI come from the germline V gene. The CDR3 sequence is CASSYSRQGVGSPLHF. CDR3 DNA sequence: TGTGCCAGCAGTTACTCGCGGCAGGGGGTAGGGTCACCCCTCCACTTT.

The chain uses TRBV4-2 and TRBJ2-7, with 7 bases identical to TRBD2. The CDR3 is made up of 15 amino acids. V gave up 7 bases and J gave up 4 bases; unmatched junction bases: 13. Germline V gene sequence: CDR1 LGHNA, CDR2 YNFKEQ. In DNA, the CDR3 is TGTGCCAGCACCAACGTAAGAAGCGGGGCATACGAGCAGTACTTC. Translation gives CASTNVRSGAYEQYF.

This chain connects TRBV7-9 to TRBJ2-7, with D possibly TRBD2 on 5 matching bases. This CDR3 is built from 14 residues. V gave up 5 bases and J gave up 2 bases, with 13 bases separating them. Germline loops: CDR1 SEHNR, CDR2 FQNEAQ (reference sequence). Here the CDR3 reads CASSPRESAYEQYF. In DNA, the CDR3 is TGTGCCAGCAGCCCCCGGGAAAGCGCCTACGAGCAGTACTTC.

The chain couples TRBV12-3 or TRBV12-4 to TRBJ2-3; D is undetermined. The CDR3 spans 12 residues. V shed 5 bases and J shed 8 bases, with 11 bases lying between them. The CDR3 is CASSATAGTQYF. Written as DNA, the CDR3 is TGTGCCAGCAGTGCCACAGCAGGTACGCAGTATTTT.

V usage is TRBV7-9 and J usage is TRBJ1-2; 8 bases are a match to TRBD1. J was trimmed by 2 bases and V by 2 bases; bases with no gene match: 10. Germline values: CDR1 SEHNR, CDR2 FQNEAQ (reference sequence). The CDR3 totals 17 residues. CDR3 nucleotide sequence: TGTGCCAGCAGCTTACCCCAGGGGGCGAAGGGGAACTATGGCTACACCTTC. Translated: CASSLPQGAKGNYGYTF. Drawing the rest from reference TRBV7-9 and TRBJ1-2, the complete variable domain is DTGVSQNPRHKITKRGQNVTFRCDPISEHNRLYWYRQTLGQGPEFLTYFQNEAQLEKSRLLSDRFSAERPKGSFSTLEIQRTEQGDSAMYLCASSLPQGAKGNYGYTFGSGTRLTVV.

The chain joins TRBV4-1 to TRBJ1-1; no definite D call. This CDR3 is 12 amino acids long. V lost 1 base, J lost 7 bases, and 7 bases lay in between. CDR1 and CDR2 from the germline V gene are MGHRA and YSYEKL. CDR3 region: CASSQGAFEAFF. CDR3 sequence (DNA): TGCGCCAGCAGCCAAGGGGCCTTTGAAGCTTTCTTT.

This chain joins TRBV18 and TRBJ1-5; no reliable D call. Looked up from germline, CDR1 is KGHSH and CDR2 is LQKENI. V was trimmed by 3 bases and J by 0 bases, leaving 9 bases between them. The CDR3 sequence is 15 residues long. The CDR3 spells CASSPAQYSNQPQHF. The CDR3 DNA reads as TGTGCCAGCTCACCGGCCCAGTATAGCAATCAGCCCCAGCATTTT.

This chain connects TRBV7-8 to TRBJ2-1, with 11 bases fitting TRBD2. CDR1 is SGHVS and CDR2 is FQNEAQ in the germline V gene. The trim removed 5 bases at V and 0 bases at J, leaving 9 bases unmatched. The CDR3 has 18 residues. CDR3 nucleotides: TGTGCCAGCAGCCCACCGCCCGGGACTAGCGGCTCCTACAATGAGCAGTTCTTC. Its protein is CASSPPPGTSGSYNEQFF.

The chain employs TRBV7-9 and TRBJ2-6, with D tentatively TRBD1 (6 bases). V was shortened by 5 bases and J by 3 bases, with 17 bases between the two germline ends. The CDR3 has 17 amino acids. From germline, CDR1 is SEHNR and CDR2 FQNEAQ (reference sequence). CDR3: CASSPVEGEFGANVLTF. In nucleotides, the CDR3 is TGTGCCAGCAGCCCCGTTGAGGGGGAGTTTGGGGCCAACGTCCTGACTTTC.

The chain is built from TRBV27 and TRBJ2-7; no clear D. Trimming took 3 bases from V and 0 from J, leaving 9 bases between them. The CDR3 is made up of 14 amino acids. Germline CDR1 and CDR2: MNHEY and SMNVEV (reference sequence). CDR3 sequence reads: CASSLGRSSYEQYF. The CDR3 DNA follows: TGTGCCAGCAGTTTGGGTCGGAGCTCCTACGAGCAGTACTTC.

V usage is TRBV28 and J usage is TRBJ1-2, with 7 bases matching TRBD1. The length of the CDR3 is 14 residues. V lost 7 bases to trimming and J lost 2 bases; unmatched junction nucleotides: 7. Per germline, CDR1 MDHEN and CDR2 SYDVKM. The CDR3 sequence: CASTMTGSNYGYTF. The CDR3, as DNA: TGTGCCAGCACCATGACAGGGTCGAACTATGGCTACACCTTC.

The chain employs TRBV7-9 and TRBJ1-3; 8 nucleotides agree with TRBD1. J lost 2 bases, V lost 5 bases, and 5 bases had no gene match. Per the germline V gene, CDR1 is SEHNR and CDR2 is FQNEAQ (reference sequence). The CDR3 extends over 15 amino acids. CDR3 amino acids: CASSEGTGPGNTIYF. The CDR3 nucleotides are TGTGCCAGCAGCGAAGGGACAGGCCCTGGAAACACCATATATTTT.

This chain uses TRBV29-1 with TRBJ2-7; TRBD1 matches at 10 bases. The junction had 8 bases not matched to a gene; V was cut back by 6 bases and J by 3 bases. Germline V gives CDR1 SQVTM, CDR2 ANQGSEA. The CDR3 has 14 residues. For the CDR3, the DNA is TGCAGCGTCCAAGGCCGGGACAGGGGCTACGAGCAGTACTTC. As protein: CSVQGRDRGYEQYF.

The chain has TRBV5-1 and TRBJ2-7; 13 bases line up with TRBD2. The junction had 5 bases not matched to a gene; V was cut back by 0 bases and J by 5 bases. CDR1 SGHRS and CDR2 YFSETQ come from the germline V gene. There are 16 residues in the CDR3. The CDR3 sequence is CASSLGGGLAGNEQYF. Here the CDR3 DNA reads TGCGCCAGCAGCTTGGGTGGGGGACTAGCGGGAAACGAGCAGTACTTC.